The entry below describes one TCR beta chain. Its antigen is as yet unknown. Peripheral blood samples of roughly 9.9 milliliters were drawn from each donor. Sample-barcoded 5' priming and a J-beta primer mix drove a second PCR of roughly 6 to 12 cycles. MiXCR, applied by TCRdb to the 5' RACE reads, yields one record per CDR3 protein. The data contain 1.5 million to 2 million distinct CDR3 sequences, about two fifths of them seen just once; the ten biggest clones take up 23%. This entry belongs to a study of blood T cells in healthy people across ages. Overall study context: Through template switching, about one barcoded beta molecule was captured per two T cells, as measured in model experiments.

General observations from the study: Unsorted PBMC material precluded a definitive naive versus antigen-experienced comparison. Per-million-T-cell TCR beta diversity fell roughly linearly with age.

The sequenced sample consisted of blood. The clonotype was recovered from a human donor in good health.

CDR3 region: CASRYEGQNTEAFF. For the CDR3, the DNA is TGTGCCAGCAGGTATGAGGGCCAGAACACTGAAGCTTTCTTT. The chain recombines TRBV7-2 with TRBJ1-1; no clear D. V was shortened by 6 bases and J by 1 base, with 12 bases between the two germline ends. Germline-derived CDR1 and CDR2 are SGHTA and FQGNSA. CDR3 length: 14 amino acids.